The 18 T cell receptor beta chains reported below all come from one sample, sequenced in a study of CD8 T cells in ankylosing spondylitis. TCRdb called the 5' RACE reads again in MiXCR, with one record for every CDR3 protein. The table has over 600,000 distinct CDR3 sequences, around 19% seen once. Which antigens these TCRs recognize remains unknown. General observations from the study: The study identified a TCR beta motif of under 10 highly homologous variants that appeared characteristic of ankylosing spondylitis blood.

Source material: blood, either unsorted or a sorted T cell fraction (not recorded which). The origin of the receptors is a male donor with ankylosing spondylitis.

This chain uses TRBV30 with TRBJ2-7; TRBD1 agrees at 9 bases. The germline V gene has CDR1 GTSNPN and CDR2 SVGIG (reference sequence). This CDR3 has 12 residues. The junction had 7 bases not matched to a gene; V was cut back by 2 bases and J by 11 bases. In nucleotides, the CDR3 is TGTGCCTGGAGTAACAGGGGGCGGATGGAGTACTTC. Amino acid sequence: CAWSNRGRMEYF.

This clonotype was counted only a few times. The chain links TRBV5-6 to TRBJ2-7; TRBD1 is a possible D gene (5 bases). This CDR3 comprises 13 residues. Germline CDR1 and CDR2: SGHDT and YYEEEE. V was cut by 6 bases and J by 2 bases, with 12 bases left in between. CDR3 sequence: CASTPGFAYEQYF. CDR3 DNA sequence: TGTGCCAGCACTCCAGGGTTTGCCTACGAGCAGTACTTC.

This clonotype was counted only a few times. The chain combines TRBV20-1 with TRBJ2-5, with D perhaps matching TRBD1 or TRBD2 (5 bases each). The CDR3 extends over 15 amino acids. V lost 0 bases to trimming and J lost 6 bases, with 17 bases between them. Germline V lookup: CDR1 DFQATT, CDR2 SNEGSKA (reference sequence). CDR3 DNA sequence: TGCAGTGCTAGAGATCCCCAAGGACGGGGCAAGACCCAGTACTTC. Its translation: CSARDPQGRGKTQYF.

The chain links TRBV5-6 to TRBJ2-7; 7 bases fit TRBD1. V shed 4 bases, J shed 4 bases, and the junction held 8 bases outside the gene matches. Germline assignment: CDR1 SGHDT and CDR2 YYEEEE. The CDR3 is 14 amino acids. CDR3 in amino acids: CASSLGQSPYEQYF. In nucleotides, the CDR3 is TGTGCCAGCAGCCTGGGACAGTCGCCTTACGAGCAGTACTTC.

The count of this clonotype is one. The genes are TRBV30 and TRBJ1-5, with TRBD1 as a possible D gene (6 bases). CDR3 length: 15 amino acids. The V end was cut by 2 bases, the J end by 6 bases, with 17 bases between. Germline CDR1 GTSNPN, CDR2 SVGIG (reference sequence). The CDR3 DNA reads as TGTGCCTGGAGTATGTGGTCAGGGGAGGGTCAGCCCCAGCATTTT. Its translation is CAWSMWSGEGQPQHF.

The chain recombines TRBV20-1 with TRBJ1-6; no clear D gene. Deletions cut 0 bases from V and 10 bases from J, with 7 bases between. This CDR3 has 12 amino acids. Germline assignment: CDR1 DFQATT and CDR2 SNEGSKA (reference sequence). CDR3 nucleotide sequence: TGCAGTGCTAGAGATCAAGGCTCACCCCTCCACTTT. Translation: CSARDQGSPLHF.

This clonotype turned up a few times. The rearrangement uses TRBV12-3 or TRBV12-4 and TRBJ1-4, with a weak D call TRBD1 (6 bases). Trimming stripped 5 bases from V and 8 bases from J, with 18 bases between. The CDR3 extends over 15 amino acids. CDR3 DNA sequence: TGTGCCAGCAGTCCCGACAGGTTCAGAAAAGAAAAACTGTTTTTT. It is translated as CASSPDRFRKEKLFF.

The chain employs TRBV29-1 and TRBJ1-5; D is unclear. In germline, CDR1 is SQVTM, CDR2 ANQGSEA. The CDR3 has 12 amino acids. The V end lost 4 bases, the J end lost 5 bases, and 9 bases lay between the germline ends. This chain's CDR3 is CSVGVGDQPQHF. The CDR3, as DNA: TGCAGCGTTGGGGTTGGGGATCAGCCCCAGCATTTT. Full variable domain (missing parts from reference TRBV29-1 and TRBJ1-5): SAVISQKPSRDICQRGTSLTIQCQVDSQVTMMFWYRQQPGQSLTLIATANQGSEATYESGFVIDKFPISRPNLTFSTLTVSNMSPEDSSIYLCSVGVGDQPQHFGDGTRLSIL.

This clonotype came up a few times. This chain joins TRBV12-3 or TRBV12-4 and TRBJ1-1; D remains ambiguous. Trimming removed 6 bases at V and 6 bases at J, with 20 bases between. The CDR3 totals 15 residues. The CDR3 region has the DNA TGTGCCAGCAGGCCCGAGGACGGCCTTAGGGCTGAAGCTTTCTTT. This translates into CASRPEDGLRAEAFF.

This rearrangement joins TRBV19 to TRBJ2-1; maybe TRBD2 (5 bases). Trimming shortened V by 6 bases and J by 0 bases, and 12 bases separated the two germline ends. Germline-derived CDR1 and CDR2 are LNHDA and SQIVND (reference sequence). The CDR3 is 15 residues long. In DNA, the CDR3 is TGTGCCAGTAGGGGAGAAGCGGACTCCTACAATGAGCAGTTCTTC. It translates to CASRGEADSYNEQFF.

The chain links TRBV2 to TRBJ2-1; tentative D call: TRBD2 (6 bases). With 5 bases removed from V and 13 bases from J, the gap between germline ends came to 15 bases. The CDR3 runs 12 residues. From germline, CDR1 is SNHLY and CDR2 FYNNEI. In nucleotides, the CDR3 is TGTGCCAGCAGTCGACTAGATTCACCACAGTTCTTC. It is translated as CASSRLDSPQFF.

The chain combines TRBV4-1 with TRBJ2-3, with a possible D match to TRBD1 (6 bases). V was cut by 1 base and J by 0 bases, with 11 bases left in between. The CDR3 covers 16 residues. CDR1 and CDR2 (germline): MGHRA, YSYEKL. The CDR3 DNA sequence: TGCGCCAGCAGCCAAGGACAGGCCCCTAGCACAGATACGCAGTATTTT. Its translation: CASSQGQAPSTDTQYF.

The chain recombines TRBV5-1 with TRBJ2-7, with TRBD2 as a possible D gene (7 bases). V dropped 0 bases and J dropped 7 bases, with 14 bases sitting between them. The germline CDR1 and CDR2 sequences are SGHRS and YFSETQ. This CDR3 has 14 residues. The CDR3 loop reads CASSLAGGLGEQYF. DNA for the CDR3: TGCGCCAGCAGCTTGGCGGGGGGCCTAGGAGAGCAGTACTTC.

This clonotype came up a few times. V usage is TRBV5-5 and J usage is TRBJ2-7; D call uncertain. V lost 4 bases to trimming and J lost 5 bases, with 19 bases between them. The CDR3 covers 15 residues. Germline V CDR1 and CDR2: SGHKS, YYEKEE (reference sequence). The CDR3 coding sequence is TGTGCCAGCAGCGCCACACCGGCTTGGGCTGACGAGCAGTACTTC. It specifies CASSATPAWADEQYF.

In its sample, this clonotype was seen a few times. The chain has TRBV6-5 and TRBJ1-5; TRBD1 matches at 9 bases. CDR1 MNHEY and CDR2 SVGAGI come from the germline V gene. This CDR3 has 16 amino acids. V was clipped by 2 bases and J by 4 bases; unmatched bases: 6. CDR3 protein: CASSYGTGRPNQPQHF. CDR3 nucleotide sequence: TGTGCCAGCAGTTACGGGACAGGGAGGCCGAATCAGCCCCAGCATTTT.

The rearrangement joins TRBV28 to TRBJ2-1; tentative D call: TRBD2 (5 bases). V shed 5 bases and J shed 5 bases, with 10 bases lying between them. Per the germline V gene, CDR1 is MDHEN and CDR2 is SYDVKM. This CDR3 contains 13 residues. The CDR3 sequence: CASSEGRNNEQFF. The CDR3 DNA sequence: TGTGCCAGCAGTGAGGGTAGGAACAATGAGCAGTTCTTC.

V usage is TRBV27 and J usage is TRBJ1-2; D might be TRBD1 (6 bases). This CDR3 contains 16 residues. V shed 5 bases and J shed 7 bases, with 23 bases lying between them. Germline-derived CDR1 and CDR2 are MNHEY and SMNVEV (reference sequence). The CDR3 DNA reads TGTGCCAGCAGTCAAACGAGGACGGAGGGGGATGGTGGCTACACCTTC. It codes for CASSQTRTEGDGGYTF.

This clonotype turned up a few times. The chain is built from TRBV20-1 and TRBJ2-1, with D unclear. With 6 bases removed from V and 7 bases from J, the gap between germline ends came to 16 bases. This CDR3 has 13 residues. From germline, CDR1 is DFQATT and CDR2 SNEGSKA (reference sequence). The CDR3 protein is CSAPQKSDNEQFF. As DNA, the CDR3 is TGCAGTGCCCCCCAAAAGTCGGATAATGAGCAGTTCTTC.